The present entry profiles one T cell receptor (beta chain) with its context. Other DNA sequences in the sample encode the same CDR3. This entry is derived from a study of blood T cell repertoires in COVID-19. TCRdb's copy holds only in-frame clones and misses some; the assay was immunoSEQ multiplex PCR. There are 98,000 or so clones in the sample; about 82% occur only once, and 10% to 15% lies in the top ten. CDR3 size: 11 residues. The V end lost 3 bases, the J end lost 4 bases, and 6 bases lay between the germline ends. Germline loops: CDR1 SQVTM, CDR2 ANQGSEA. The sequencing input was peripheral blood. The chain couples TRBV29-1 to TRBJ1-2; the D gene is possibly TRBD1 (5 bases). The TCR sequence derives from a woman aged 55-69 years in a cohort sampled during active or convalescent COVID-19. This CDR3 is CSVDTGYGYTF. The DNA of the CDR3 is TGCAGCGTTGACACAGGCTATGGCTACACCTTC.